A selection of T cell receptor beta chains follows, all from one sample in a study of regulatory T cells in long-lasting Graves disease. MiXCR, applied by TCRdb to the multiplex PCR reads, yields one record per CDR3 protein. The sample includes 600,000 to 650,000 distinct CDR3 sequences, roughly 15% seen only once; the top ten take roughly 18%. The data were also submitted as part of a second study, on T cells in Graves' hyperthyroidism and ophthalmopathy.

Material: peripheral blood mononuclear cells (PBMCs), obtained at new diagnosis, from a patient treated with antithyroid drugs. All receptors derive from a young woman with Graves disease. Each CDR3 is given with its conserved first and last residue. D genes are given only for firm matches. Size tells how often a clone was seen (once, few, many) or the class of an expanded clone, and some rows leave it out.

CDR3aa: CASSQNRDRGEGYTF
CDR3nt: TGTGCCAGCAGCCAGAACCGGGACAGGGGAGAGGGCTACACCTTC
abundance: few
v_gene: TRBV3-1
d_gene: TRBD1
j_gene: TRBJ1-2

CDR3aa: CATRQGAGQPQHF
CDR3nt: TGTGCCACCAGACAGGGGGCGGGTCAGCCCCAGCATTTT
abundance: many
v_gene: TRBV24-1
d_gene: TRBD1
j_gene: TRBJ1-5

CDR3aa: CASKDRAKAEPQHF
CDR3nt: TGTGCCAGCAAGGACAGGGCTAAGGCTGAGCCCCAGCATTTT
abundance: NA
v_gene: TRBV6-5
d_gene: TRBD1
j_gene: TRBJ1-5

CDR3aa: CASSYSPVVAGIGYTF
CDR3nt: TGTGCCAGCAGTTACTCCCCCGTGGTTGCAGGCATAGGCTACACCTTC
abundance: few
v_gene: TRBV6-2/TRBV6-3
d_gene: NA
j_gene: TRBJ1-2

CDR3aa: CASSSGTGGGLNYGYTF
CDR3nt: TGTGCCAGCAGTTCCGGGACAGGGGGCGGATTGAACTATGGCTACACCTTC
abundance: few
v_gene: TRBV6-5
d_gene: TRBD1
j_gene: TRBJ1-2

CDR3aa: CAWSGQPNQPQHF
CDR3nt: TGTGCCTGGAGTGGACAGCCTAATCAGCCCCAGCATTTT
abundance: many
v_gene: TRBV30
d_gene: NA
j_gene: TRBJ1-5

CDR3aa: CSARKTGTKNIQYF
CDR3nt: TGCAGTGCTCGGAAGACAGGGACCAAAAACATTCAGTACTTC
abundance: NA
v_gene: TRBV20-1
d_gene: TRBD1
j_gene: TRBJ2-4

CDR3aa: CASSLPWTSGRVLADTQYF
CDR3nt: TGTGCCAGCAGCCTACCATGGACTAGCGGGAGGGTTCTGGCAGATACGCAGTATTTT
abundance: NA
v_gene: TRBV3-1
d_gene: TRBD2
j_gene: TRBJ2-3

CDR3aa: CASRTTGIGTEAFF
CDR3nt: TGTGCCAGCAGGACCACAGGGATCGGCACTGAAGCTTTCTTT
abundance: many
v_gene: TRBV6-1
d_gene: NA
j_gene: TRBJ1-1

CDR3aa: CAISWTGDQNQPQHF
CDR3nt: TGTGCCATCAGCTGGACAGGGGACCAGAATCAGCCCCAGCATTTT
abundance: NA
v_gene: TRBV10-3
d_gene: TRBD1
j_gene: TRBJ1-5

CDR3aa: CASSVVSSWYEQFF
CDR3nt: TGTGCCAGCAGCGTAGTGTCTAGTTGGTATGAGCAGTTCTTC
abundance: many
v_gene: TRBV9
d_gene: NA
j_gene: TRBJ2-1

CDR3aa: CASSADMGTRDTQYF
CDR3nt: TGTGCCAGCAGCGCCGACATGGGGACTAGGGATACGCAGTATTTT
abundance: NA
v_gene: TRBV9
d_gene: TRBD2
j_gene: TRBJ2-3

CDR3aa: CASSPYMRENYEQYF
CDR3nt: TGCGCCAGCAGCCCCTACATGAGAGAGAACTACGAGCAGTACTTC
abundance: many
v_gene: TRBV5-1
d_gene: NA
j_gene: TRBJ2-7

CDR3aa: CASSRDSLFSGNTIYF
CDR3nt: TGTGCCAGCAGTCGGGACAGCCTTTTCTCTGGAAACACCATATATTTT
abundance: NA
v_gene: TRBV6-1
d_gene: TRBD1
j_gene: TRBJ1-3

CDR3aa: CASSPGQKITDTQYF
CDR3nt: TGTGCCAGCAGCCCCGGACAGAAAATCACAGATACGCAGTATTTT
abundance: NA
v_gene: TRBV11-3
d_gene: NA
j_gene: TRBJ2-3

CDR3aa: CASSDRTGGRTEAFF
CDR3nt: TGCGCCAGCAGTGATAGGACAGGGGGCCGGACTGAAGCTTTCTTT
abundance: few
v_gene: TRBV10-2
d_gene: TRBD1
j_gene: TRBJ1-1

CDR3aa: CASSFDRLSYGYTF
CDR3nt: TGTGCCAGCAGTTTTGACAGACTATCTTATGGCTACACCTTC
abundance: many
v_gene: TRBV28
d_gene: NA
j_gene: TRBJ1-2

CDR3aa: CASSLARTGASGNIQYF
CDR3nt: TGCGCCAGCAGCTTGGCCCGGACAGGCGCTTCGGGGAACATTCAGTACTTC
abundance: NA
v_gene: TRBV5-1
d_gene: TRBD1
j_gene: TRBJ2-4

CDR3aa: CATSDTGYNEQFF
CDR3nt: TGTGCCACCAGTGATACAGGCTACAATGAGCAGTTCTTC
abundance: many
v_gene: TRBV24-1
d_gene: NA
j_gene: TRBJ2-1

CDR3aa: CASSPRGRAYNNSPLHF
CDR3nt: TGTGCCAGCAGCCCCCGAGGCCGGGCCTATAATAATTCACCCCTCCACTTT
abundance: once
v_gene: TRBV7-2
d_gene: NA
j_gene: TRBJ1-6

CDR3aa: CASSLSVREQYF
CDR3nt: TGTGCCAGCAGCTTAAGTGTCCGGGAGCAGTACTTC
abundance: few
v_gene: TRBV7-9
d_gene: NA
j_gene: TRBJ2-7

CDR3aa: CASSAGGLSNQPQHF
CDR3nt: TGTGCCAGCAGCGCAGGGGGTTTGAGCAATCAGCCCCAGCATTTT
abundance: NA
v_gene: TRBV9
d_gene: TRBD1
j_gene: TRBJ1-5

CDR3aa: CASSPLSRVGYEQYF
CDR3nt: TGTGCCAGCAGCCCTCTCTCAAGGGTGGGATACGAGCAGTACTTC
abundance: NA
v_gene: TRBV9
d_gene: NA
j_gene: TRBJ2-7

CDR3aa: CASYGPANYGYTF
CDR3nt: TGTGCGTCCTACGGCCCAGCTAACTATGGCTACACCTTC
abundance: many
v_gene: TRBV2
d_gene: NA
j_gene: TRBJ1-2

CDR3aa: CASSHPQGLVKEYTIYF
CDR3nt: TGCGCCAGCAGCCACCCCCAAGGGTTGGTTAAAGAATACACCATATATTTT
abundance: NA
v_gene: TRBV4-1
d_gene: NA
j_gene: TRBJ1-3

CDR3aa: CAWSDWPSGAFF
CDR3nt: TGTGCCTGGAGTGATTGGCCCAGCGGGGCTTTCTTT
abundance: few
v_gene: TRBV30
d_gene: NA
j_gene: TRBJ1-1

CDR3aa: CASSPEGNTIYF
CDR3nt: TGCGCCAGCAGCCCCGAAGGAAACACCATATATTTT
abundance: few
v_gene: TRBV5-1
d_gene: NA
j_gene: TRBJ1-3

CDR3aa: CASSLNRPTGANVLTF
CDR3nt: TGTGCCAGCAGTTTAAACAGGCCCACTGGGGCCAACGTCCTGACTTTC
abundance: many
v_gene: TRBV12-3/TRBV12-4
d_gene: NA
j_gene: TRBJ2-6

CDR3aa: CSARATGHLSGANVLTF
CDR3nt: TGCAGTGCTAGAGCGACAGGTCACCTCTCTGGGGCCAACGTCCTGACTTTC
abundance: NA
v_gene: TRBV20-1
d_gene: NA
j_gene: TRBJ2-6

CDR3aa: CARVLDSPLHF
CDR3nt: TGCGCCAGGGTACTTGATTCACCCCTCCACTTT
abundance: NA
v_gene: TRBV4-1
d_gene: NA
j_gene: TRBJ1-6

CDR3aa: CASRHTLRGAGNKKLFF
CDR3nt: TGTGCCAGCAGACACACTCTAAGGGGCGCGGGTAATAAAAAACTGTTTTTT
abundance: NA
v_gene: TRBV28
d_gene: NA
j_gene: TRBJ1-4

CDR3aa: CASSPLRTSGSYEQYF
CDR3nt: TGTGCCAGCAGTCCCCTTCGGACTAGCGGGAGCTACGAGCAGTACTTC
abundance: NA
v_gene: TRBV6-1
d_gene: TRBD2
j_gene: TRBJ2-7

CDR3aa: CASSDQSTGFGYTF
CDR3nt: TGCGCCAGCAGTGACCAATCTACAGGGTTTGGCTACACCTTC
abundance: few
v_gene: TRBV10-2
d_gene: NA
j_gene: TRBJ1-2

CDR3aa: CASRHRESNEAFF
CDR3nt: TGTGCCAGCAGACACAGGGAGTCGAATGAAGCTTTCTTT
abundance: many
v_gene: TRBV27
d_gene: NA
j_gene: TRBJ1-1

CDR3aa: CASSPLGQGKDEQYF
CDR3nt: TGTGCCAGCAGCCCCCTGGGACAGGGAAAGGACGAGCAGTACTTC
abundance: few
v_gene: TRBV27
d_gene: TRBD1
j_gene: TRBJ2-7